This is a list of T cell receptor beta chains from one sample in a study of T cell repertoires in cytomegalovirus infection. Using its own MiXCR run on the reads, TCRdb lists one record per CDR3 protein. This table holds 350,000 to 500,000 distinct CDR3 sequences, approximately 31% found once. Material for sequencing was PBMCs. The receptors stem from a human donor in good health (CMV status not recorded). Some clones in this sample may be carry-over from other donors' samples. Both conserved end residues are part of each CDR3. A D gene is named only where the DNA matches it firmly. Part of the rows lack a size; the others show once, few, many or a class for expanded clones.

few	TRBD1	TRBJ1-2	16	TRBV10-3	TGTGCCATCAGTGAGTCGGACCAGGGGGCATACTATGGCTACACCTTC	CAISESDQGAYYGYTF
once	.	TRBJ1-3	16	TRBV6-6	TGTGCCAGCAGTTACTCTTTGCATCCTCCTGGAAACACCATATATTTT	CASSYSLHPPGNTIYF
.	.	TRBJ1-2	14	TRBV6-2/TRBV6-3	TGTGCCAGCAGTTACGAATTCCGGGGCTATGGCTACACCTTC	CASSYEFRGYGYTF
few	TRBD2	TRBJ2-7	15	TRBV20-1	TGCAGTGCTAGAGGTGGACTAGCGGGTGATTACGAGCAGTACTTC	CSARGGLAGDYEQYF
.	TRBD2	TRBJ2-7	15	TRBV7-2	TGTGCCAGCAGCTTAAGCGGGGGGGGCGTAGGCGAGCAGTACTTC	CASSLSGGGVGEQYF
few	TRBD1	TRBJ1-1	15	TRBV3-1	TGTGCCAGCAGCCAAGGTGGGACAGACCTCACTGAAGCTTTCTTT	CASSQGGTDLTEAFF
.	.	TRBJ2-1	11	TRBV9	TGTGCCAGCGCACGAGGAAGTGAGCAGTTCTTC	CASARGSEQFF
.	.	TRBJ2-1	13	TRBV6-2/TRBV6-3	TGTGCCAGCAGAGGAGGGAGTTATGATGAGCAGTTCTTC	CASRGGSYDEQFF
few	TRBD2	TRBJ2-1	16	TRBV6-1	TGTGCCAGCAGTGAGAAGGAACTAGCGGGTTACAATGAGCAGTTCTTC	CASSEKELAGYNEQFF
.	TRBD1	TRBJ2-7	15	TRBV6-2/TRBV6-3	TGTGCCAGCAGCGGCGGGGCAGGGGGCTTCGACGAGCAGTACTTC	CASSGGAGGFDEQYF
many	.	TRBJ2-1	14	TRBV7-2	TGTGCCAGCAGCTTAGGTAGTTTGACCCGTGAGCAGTTCTTC	CASSLGSLTREQFF
.	.	TRBJ2-3	12	TRBV20-1	TGCAGTGCGTCTCCAGCAACAGATACGCAGTATTTT	CSASPATDTQYF
few	.	TRBJ2-7	12	TRBV20-1	TGCAGTGCTGCCCCACGGCCTCTGGAGCAGTACTTC	CSAAPRPLEQYF
many	.	TRBJ1-5	13	TRBV7-6	TGTGCCAGCAGCTTGGGATCTTATCAGCCCCAGCATTTT	CASSLGSYQPQHF
.	.	TRBJ2-2	11	TRBV4-1	TGCGCCAGCAGAGGGACCGGGGAGCTGTTTTTT	CASRGTGELFF
.	TRBD1	TRBJ2-7	16	TRBV28	TGTGCCAGCAGTTCCTTCAGGACAGGGGGAACCTACGAGCAGTACTTC	CASSSFRTGGTYEQYF
few	TRBD1	TRBJ2-2	15	TRBV11-2	TGTGCCAGCAGCCGACAGGGCCACGTCACCGGGGAGCTGTTTTTT	CASSRQGHVTGELFF
.	.	TRBJ1-2	14	TRBV4-1	TGCGCCAGCAGCCAAGAATGGCTTAACTATGGCTACACCTTC	CASSQEWLNYGYTF
few	.	TRBJ1-1	17	TRBV4-1	TGCGCCAGCAGCCAAGGGGTATGGGGAGCGTCGAACACTGAAGCTTTCTTT	CASSQGVWGASNTEAFF
.	.	TRBJ1-3	17	TRBV15	TGTGCCACCAGTAAGGACGGAGTACTAGCCTCTGGAAACACCATATATTTT	CATSKDGVLASGNTIYF